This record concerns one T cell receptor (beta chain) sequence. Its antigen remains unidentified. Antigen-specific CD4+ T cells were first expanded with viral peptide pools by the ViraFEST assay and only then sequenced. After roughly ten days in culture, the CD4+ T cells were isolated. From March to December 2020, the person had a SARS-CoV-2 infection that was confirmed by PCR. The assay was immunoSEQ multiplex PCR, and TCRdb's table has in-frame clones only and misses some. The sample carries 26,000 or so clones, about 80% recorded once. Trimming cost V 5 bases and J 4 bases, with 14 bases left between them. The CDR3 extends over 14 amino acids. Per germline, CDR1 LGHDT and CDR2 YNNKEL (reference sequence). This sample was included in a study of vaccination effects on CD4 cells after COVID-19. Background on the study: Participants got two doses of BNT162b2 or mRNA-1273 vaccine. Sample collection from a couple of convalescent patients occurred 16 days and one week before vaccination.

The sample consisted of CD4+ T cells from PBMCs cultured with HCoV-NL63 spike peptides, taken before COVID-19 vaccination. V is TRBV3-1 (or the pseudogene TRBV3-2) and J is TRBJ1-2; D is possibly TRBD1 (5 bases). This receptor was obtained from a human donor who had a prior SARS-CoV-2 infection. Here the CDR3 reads CASSAGFLGYGYTF. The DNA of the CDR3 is TGTGCCAGCAGCGCAGGGTTTTTAGGCTATGGCTACACCTTC.